Listed here are 27 T cell receptor beta chains from one sample, sequenced in a study of cytomegalovirus exposure and HLA in healthy donors. 60 Vbeta and 13 Jbeta primers were used in PCR. Clones were sequenced by immunoSEQ multiplex PCR, and TCRdb holds only the in-frame ones, with some missing. The sample includes roughly 150,000 clones, around 75% seen only once; the top ten take about 4.7%. Sequencing was performed on PBMCs. The source is a man aged 18 to 30 in good health and CMV-seropositive.

The chain employs TRBV30 and TRBJ1-2; no clear D. V dropped 0 bases and J dropped 7 bases, with 9 bases sitting between them. Germline CDR1 and CDR2: GTSNPN and SVGIG (reference sequence). This CDR3 spans 12 amino acids. CDR3: CAWSVGSGGYTF. The CDR3 nucleotides are TGTGCCTGGAGTGTAGGTTCAGGTGGCTACACCTTC.

Here the CDR3 reads CASSERREMKNEQFF. Here the CDR3 DNA reads TGTGCCAGCAGTGAACGGCGGGAAATGAAGAATGAGCAGTTCTTC. The chain employs TRBV25-1 and TRBJ2-1, with a weak D call TRBD2 (6 bases). CDR1 and CDR2 from the germline V gene are MGHDK and SYGVNS. Trimming shortened V by 2 bases and J by 7 bases, and 15 bases separated the two germline ends. The CDR3 spans 15 residues. The variable domain in full, completed from reference TRBV25-1 and TRBJ2-1, reads EADIYQTPRYLVIGTGKKITLECSQTMGHDKMYWYQQDPGMELHLIHYSYGVNSTEKGDLSSESTVSRIRTEHFPLTLESARPSHTSQYLCASSERREMKNEQFFGPGTRLTVL.

The chain has TRBV6-5 and TRBJ2-2; weak D call: TRBD1 (5 bases). Trimming removed 6 bases at V and 5 bases at J, with 13 bases between. Per germline, CDR1 MNHEY and CDR2 SVGAGI. The CDR3 has 14 residues. The CDR3 here is CASSLLPGTGELFF. The CDR3 DNA reads TGTGCCAGCAGCTTACTCCCAGGGACCGGGGAGCTGTTTTTT.

This clone came up a few times. The chain links TRBV28 to TRBJ2-2, with 7 nucleotides matching TRBD1. The ends lost 3 bases at V and 4 bases at J; junction bases unmatched: 5. Looked up from germline, CDR1 is MDHEN and CDR2 is SYDVKM. CDR3 length: 15 amino acids. CDR3 residues: CASSLGAGGTGELFF. The CDR3 nucleotides read TGTGCCAGCAGTTTGGGGGCAGGGGGCACCGGGGAGCTGTTTTTT.

This chain connects TRBV19 to TRBJ2-1; 11 nucleotides line up with TRBD2. CDR1 is LNHDA, CDR2 SQIVND, per germline (reference sequence). V lost 3 bases, J lost 1 base, and 8 bases stayed unmatched. CDR3 length: 18 residues. The CDR3 region is CASSISLAGAGSYNEQFF. The CDR3 nucleotides are TGTGCCAGTAGTATTTCACTAGCGGGAGCGGGATCCTACAATGAGCAGTTCTTC.

V usage is TRBV5-1 and J usage is TRBJ2-3; D is perhaps TRBD1 (5 bases). The CDR3 length is 13 residues. Germline CDR1 and CDR2: SGHRS and YFSETQ. V lost 5 bases and J 3 bases, leaving 10 bases between the germline ends. The CDR3 reads CASRQTVTDTQYF. The DNA for the CDR3 is TGCGCCAGCAGACAGACAGTGACAGATACGCAGTATTTT.

This sequence joins TRBV18 and TRBJ2-1, with 7 nucleotides matching TRBD2. With V trimmed by 3 bases and J by 0 bases, 11 bases remained unmatched. The germline CDR1 and CDR2 sequences are KGHSH and LQKENI. This CDR3 comprises 18 residues. The CDR3 region is CASSPILTAGSSYNEQFF. CDR3 nucleotide sequence: TGTGCCAGCTCACCCATATTAACAGCGGGGAGCTCCTACAATGAGCAGTTCTTC.

The chain is built from TRBV7-9 and TRBJ2-2; D gene uncertain. Germline V CDR1 and CDR2: SEHNR, FQNEAQ (reference sequence). V was trimmed by 2 bases and J by 7 bases, leaving 14 bases between them. The CDR3 length is 15 residues. The CDR3 region has the DNA TGTGCCAGCAGCTTAACCTCGATAGGCGGCGGGGAGCTGTTTTTT. Translated: CASSLTSIGGGELFF.

This clone occurred a few times. The chain recombines TRBV6-1 with TRBJ2-2; TRBD2 matches 10 bases. Germline trimming cut 5 bases from V and 8 bases from J; bases unmatched to any gene: 8. This CDR3 has 15 amino acids. Germline V gene sequence: CDR1 MNHNS, CDR2 SASEGT. CDR3 bases: TGTGCCAGCAGTATTCTAGCGGGGGATGGGGGGGAGCTGTTTTTT. It codes for CASSILAGDGGELFF.

The chain links TRBV25-1 to TRBJ1-1, with a weak D call TRBD1 (6 bases). Germline V gene data show CDR1 as MGHDK and CDR2 as SYGVNS. The CDR3 runs to 14 residues. The ends were cut back, 6 bases at V and 1 base at J, with 12 bases in the middle. This CDR3 reads CASRGSTGNTEAFF. CDR3 bases: TGTGCCAGCAGGGGGTCGACAGGGAACACTGAAGCTTTCTTT.

J is TRBJ1-2 and V is TRBV29-1; D remains ambiguous. Germline CDR1 and CDR2: SQVTM and ANQGSEA. The length of the CDR3 is 11 residues. The V and J ends lost 4 bases and 5 bases respectively, with 8 bases between them. CDR3 amino acids: CSVVRGYGYTF. The CDR3 DNA is TGCAGCGTTGTCCGGGGATATGGCTACACCTTC.

The chain carries TRBV4-1 and TRBJ1-4; TRBD1 aligns across 9 bases. The CDR3 covers 18 residues. Per germline, CDR1 MGHRA and CDR2 YSYEKL. The junction had 11 bases not matched to a gene; V was cut back by 3 bases and J by 3 bases. CDR3 amino acids: CASSHLSGQGLANEKLFF. In DNA, the CDR3 is TGCGCCAGCAGCCATTTGTCGGGACAGGGACTAGCTAATGAAAAACTGTTTTTT.

This clone was counted between two and nine times. The J gene is TRBJ1-4, the V gene TRBV6-1; TRBD1 matches 7 bases. The germline gives CDR1 MNHNS, CDR2 SASEGT. CDR3 length equals 16 residues. Trimming took 0 bases from V and 5 from J; bases not matched to a gene: 6. CDR3: CASSEATGYRNEKLFF. CDR3 coding DNA: TGTGCCAGCAGTGAAGCGACAGGGTATAGAAATGAAAAACTGTTTTTT.

The chain combines TRBV11-2 with TRBJ1-4; D not certain. Germline V CDR1 and CDR2: SGHAT, FQNNGV. V dropped 2 bases and J dropped 8 bases, with 12 bases sitting between them. The CDR3 totals 14 residues. DNA of the CDR3: TGTGCCAGCAGCTTATACGGGGTAGAGGAAAAACTGTTTTTT. Translation: CASSLYGVEEKLFF.

The chain links TRBV10-1 to TRBJ1-1, with a possible D match to TRBD1 (5 bases). The germline V and J ends were trimmed by 5 bases and 7 bases, with 11 bases remaining between them. CDR1 WNHNN and CDR2 SYGVQD come from the germline V gene (reference sequence). CDR3 size: 12 residues. The CDR3 reads CASSRPGLEAFF. CDR3 in DNA: TGCGCCAGCAGTAGGCCAGGGCTTGAAGCTTTCTTT.

The chain is built from TRBV5-5 and TRBJ1-2, with 7 nucleotides matching TRBD1. CDR3 size: 14 residues. Germline V gene lookup returns CDR1 SGHKS and CDR2 YYEKEE (reference sequence). The junction had 6 bases not matched to a gene; V was cut back by 0 bases and J by 7 bases. The CDR3 DNA reads as TGTGCCAGCAGCTTGGTTCAGGGGGGTGGTGGCTACACCTTC. Amino acids: CASSLVQGGGGYTF.

The rearrangement joins TRBV11-1 to TRBJ1-2; weak D call: TRBD1 (6 bases). Germline loops: CDR1 SGHAT, CDR2 FQDESV (reference sequence). The CDR3 has 14 amino acids. V lost 0 bases to trimming and J lost 5 bases, with 10 bases between them. The CDR3 spells CASSLARQGYGYTF. The CDR3, as DNA: TGTGCCAGCAGCTTAGCAAGGCAGGGGTATGGCTACACCTTC.

The sample holds a few counts of this clone. The V call is TRBV29-1, the J call TRBJ1-1; perhaps TRBD1 as D (5 bases). The CDR3 has 13 residues. Trimming pared 1 base from V and 3 bases from J, leaving 9 bases between. Germline CDR1 reads SQVTM; CDR2 reads ANQGSEA. CDR3 residues: CSVEVTRDTEAFF. Written as DNA, the CDR3 is TGCAGCGTTGAAGTAACCAGGGACACTGAAGCTTTCTTT.

This clone was picked up many times. The rearrangement joins TRBV6-4 to TRBJ2-3, with 10 bases matching TRBD2. The CDR3 spans 15 residues. V gave up 3 bases and J gave up 0 bases; unmatched junction bases: 0. Germline V gene sequence: CDR1 MRHNA, CDR2 SNTAGT. CDR3 DNA: TGTGCCAGCAGTGAACTAGCGGGAAGCACAGATACGCAGTATTTT. Its translation: CASSELAGSTDTQYF.

V gene TRBV10-2 combines with J gene TRBJ2-7, with D possibly being TRBD2 (6 bases). The V gene's germline CDR1 is WSHSY and CDR2 SAAADI. The ends were cut back, 2 bases at V and 7 bases at J, with 15 bases in the middle. The CDR3 totals 14 residues. This CDR3 is CASSESGSSVEQYV. CDR3 DNA sequence: TGCGCCAGCAGTGAGAGCGGCTCTAGCGTTGAGCAGTACGTC.

The chain is built from TRBV29-1 and TRBJ1-1, with TRBD1 as a possible D gene (6 bases). CDR1 and CDR2 from the germline V gene are SQVTM and ANQGSEA. Trimming removed 5 bases from V and 4 bases from J, with 14 bases in between. The CDR3 length is 13 residues. CDR3 bases: TGCAGCGTTACTCAGACAGGAGGCACTGAAGCTTTCTTT. This sequence encodes CSVTQTGGTEAFF.

This clone was seen only a few times. The genes are TRBV15 and TRBJ1-4; D possibly corresponds to TRBD1 (6 bases). Germline CDR1 reads LNHNV; CDR2 reads YYDKDF (reference sequence). V was trimmed by 5 bases and J by 8 bases, leaving 18 bases between them. The CDR3 is 15 residues long. The DNA for the CDR3 is TGTGCCACCAGCCGCCAGGCGGGGGGCCAGGAAAAACTGTTTTTT. It specifies CATSRQAGGQEKLFF.

The chain joins TRBV23-1 to TRBJ1-2, with TRBD1 identical over 8 bases. TRBV23-1 counts as an open reading frame of uncertain function. The CDR3 contains 17 residues. The V and J ends lost 2 bases and 0 bases, in that order; junction bases with no gene match: 8. CDR3 region: CASSQRGPGQANYGYTF. CDR3 DNA: TGCGCCAGCAGTCAACGTGGCCCGGGACAGGCTAACTATGGCTACACCTTC.

This chain connects TRBV19 to TRBJ2-2; maybe TRBD2 (6 bases). V was trimmed by 10 bases and J by 3 bases, leaving 12 bases between them. Germline CDR1 and CDR2: LNHDA and SQIVND (reference sequence). There are 13 residues in the CDR3. The CDR3 sequence: CATLGGYTGELFF. CDR3 sequence (DNA): TGTGCCACCCTAGGAGGGTACACCGGGGAGCTGTTTTTT.

The chain joins TRBV5-4 to TRBJ1-6, with D possibly TRBD1 on 6 matching bases. Germline V gene lookup returns CDR1 SGHNT and CDR2 YYREEE (reference sequence). The CDR3 runs 14 residues. Trimming stripped 2 bases from V and 6 bases from J, with 9 bases between. CDR3: CASSLGQLNSPLHF. The CDR3 coding sequence is TGTGCCAGCAGCTTAGGACAGCTTAATTCACCCCTCCACTTT.

This clone came up once. This chain connects TRBV9 to TRBJ1-1; 9 bases map to TRBD1. V lost 2 bases and J lost 1; bases outside the gene matches: 6. Germline CDR1 and CDR2: SGDLS and YYNGEE. The CDR3 has 16 residues. The CDR3 DNA follows: TGTGCCAGCAGCGTGGGGACAGGGCAGGGGAACACTGAAGCTTTCTTT. Translated, it gives CASSVGTGQGNTEAFF.

Only one count was recorded for this clone. The genes are TRBV30 and TRBJ1-1, with unresolved D. V was cut by 5 bases and J by 1 base, with 26 bases left in between. The CDR3 is 18 residues long. The V gene's germline CDR1 is GTSNPN and CDR2 SVGIG (reference sequence). The CDR3 reads CAWLRAGPLTPWNTEAFF. CDR3 DNA: TGTGCCTGGCTCCGAGCGGGCCCACTTACGCCATGGAACACTGAAGCTTTCTTT.